This T cell receptor beta chain was retrieved from a study of blood T cell repertoires in COVID-19 (dated by TCRdb to the early 2020s). Regarding the complete study: The collaborator samples originated in the United States, Italy and Spain and spanned the acute and convalescent phases of COVID-19. The material from the prospective study consisted of cDNA or gDNA derived from T cells, B-cell-depleted T cells, or PBMCs. The repertoires were made available in a free public database intended to serve as a resource for research on the immune response to SARS-CoV-2. Subjects who had been exposed to COVID-19, were actively infected with it, or had recovered from it provided the deeply sampled blood TCRbeta repertoires that made up the dataset. Sample metadata almost always included a de-identified subject ID, COVID-19 status, age in years and sex. The samples were drawn from the first 160 participants of the ongoing ImmuneRACE study and from some 1,300 subjects provided by 6 global collaborators. Where available, HLA class I and class II types were obtained from metadata supplied by the sample provider rather than from assay-based typing.

Concerning this clone itself: Its binding antigen is unknown. Base qualities are not recorded, but no much larger clone differs from it by a single base.

TCRbeta CDR3 regions were amplified from genomic DNA using the immunoSEQ Assay, a bias-controlled multiplex PCR. The study's processing was this. Within the assay, amplification of reference gene primers was used to estimate how many nucleated cells each sample contained. To quantify the absolute abundance of each unique TCRbeta CDR3 rearrangement, sequence reads were collapsed and filtered. For each sample, productive Simpson clonality was calculated as the square root of Simpson's diversity index across productive rearrangements. Sourced from immuneACCESS, this table was stored by TCRdb with only in-frame sequences that have V and J called. A share of the clones is absent; for the studies checked, an unresolved V gene accounts for under half, and the remainder has no known explanation. The V and J calls and the clone size are those of that table, but D and trimming were determined from the DNA. In all, the sample holds about 110,000 clones, and around 89% of those were seen once. Jointly, the top ten make up over 3% of the sample.

Relative to germline, V is missing 5 bases and J is missing 1 base, with 11 bases of the junction outside any gene match. Based on the germline V gene (reference sequence), the CDR1 and CDR2 sequences are LNHDA and SQIVND. The CDR3, cysteine through phenylalanine, is 18 amino acids long. The only DNA kept is the CDR3, 54 bases in frame from the first base. Broad study findings and their caveats: Clinical and demographic metadata were provided uncurated, with the amount varying by source and participant.

Whole blood was collected in K2EDTA tubes by collaborating institutions according to the institutions' own protocols. Collaborator samples were shipped for TCRbeta analysis as frozen whole blood, isolated PBMCs, or DNA extracted from either sample type. The sequenced sample consisted of peripheral blood. The TCR was taken from a woman between 50 and 59 years old with acute or convalescent COVID-19. The rearrangement combines TRBV19 with TRBJ2-1, with 10 bases in between that match TRBD1. The DNA sequence follows: TGTGCCAGTAGTCTCCGTGGACAGGGGGGCAAGTCCTACAATGAGCAGTTCTTC. Its protein product is CASSLRGQGGKSYNEQFF.